The 21 T cell receptor beta chains presented below share a single source sample, sequenced in a study of cytomegalovirus exposure and HLA in healthy donors (dated by TCRdb to about 2017). Libraries were built with the immunoSEQ multiplex PCR assay. TCRdb obtained this table from immuneACCESS and retained in-frame rearrangements with V and J assigned. These tables miss some clones; where compared with another copy, unresolved V genes account for less than half of the shortfall, and the remainder is unexplained. Across this sample there are roughly 260,000 clones, with about 87% seen only once. The ten biggest clones cover less than 3% of the sample. The sample comprised PBMCs. The receptors derive from a man aged 18 to 29 in good health and CMV-seronegative.

V usage is TRBV18 and J usage is TRBJ2-7, with 7 bases lining up with TRBD1. V shed 5 bases, J shed 5 bases, and the junction held 3 bases outside the gene matches. The CDR3 totals 12 residues. Germline CDR1 KGHSH, CDR2 LQKENI. The chain's CDR3 is CASSDDRDEQYF. CDR3 DNA sequence: TGTGCCAGCTCAGACGACAGGGACGAGCAGTACTTC.

This rearrangement joins TRBV5-1 to TRBJ2-7; TRBD1 matches at 8 bases. Unmatched junction bases numbered 10, after V lost 0 bases and J lost 2 bases. This CDR3 spans 17 amino acids. Germline V gene sequence: CDR1 SGHRS, CDR2 YFSETQ. The chain's CDR3 is CASSLATGRDRTYEQYF. The CDR3 DNA is TGCGCCAGCAGCTTGGCCACAGGTCGGGACAGGACCTACGAGCAGTACTTC.

The table lists this clone with a count of one. The chain uses TRBV5-4 and TRBJ2-7; 8 bases are a match to TRBD2. The CDR3 covers 17 residues. Germline lookup yields CDR1 SGHNT and CDR2 YYREEE (reference sequence). The J segment lost 1 base and the V segment lost 0 bases, leaving 9 bases of the junction unmatched. CDR3 nucleotide sequence: TGTGCCAGCAGCTTGGGGTTGGGGAGCGGGAGTTCCTACGAGCAGTACTTC. Its protein is CASSLGLGSGSSYEQYF.

The chain joins TRBV5-6 to TRBJ2-2; the match to TRBD2 covers 7 bases. Looked up from germline, CDR1 is SGHDT and CDR2 is YYEEEE. This CDR3 is built from 17 residues. The J segment lost 0 bases and the V segment lost 1 base, leaving 6 bases of the junction unmatched. This CDR3 is CASSLRGLAANTGELFF. CDR3 sequence (DNA): TGTGCCAGCAGCTTGAGGGGCCTAGCGGCGAACACCGGGGAGCTGTTTTTT.

J is TRBJ1-6 and V is TRBV14, with 8 nucleotides matching TRBD1. J gave up 8 bases and V 7 bases, and 7 bases lay outside the gene matches. Germline lookup yields CDR1 SGHDN and CDR2 FVKESK. The CDR3 is made up of 14 amino acids. CDR3 in amino acids: CASNTGGTYSPLHF. In DNA form, the CDR3 reads TGTGCCAGCAACACAGGGGGGACTTATTCACCCCTCCACTTT. The full variable domain, completed using reference TRBV14 and TRBJ1-6, is EAGVTQFPSHSVIEKGQTVTLRCDPISGHDNLYWYRRVMGKEIKFLLHFVKESKQDESGMPNNRFLAERTGGTYSTLKVQPAELEDSGVYFCASNTGGTYSPLHFGNGTRLTVT.

This rearrangement joins TRBV7-2 to TRBJ2-7; a weak D match, TRBD1 (6 bases). V was cut by 4 bases and J by 7 bases, with 14 bases left in between. In germline, CDR1 is SGHTA, CDR2 FQGNSA. CDR3 size: 13 residues. The CDR3 region is CASSSVGAREQYF. The CDR3 DNA sequence: TGTGCCAGCAGCTCGGTGGGGGCAAGGGAGCAGTACTTC.

V is TRBV30 and J is TRBJ2-3; 10 nucleotides match TRBD2. This CDR3 region has 17 residues. Germline V gives CDR1 GTSNPN, CDR2 SVGIG (reference sequence). V lost 5 bases to trimming and J lost 3 bases; unmatched junction nucleotides: 14. CDR3 sequence: CAWGPESSGSGTDTQYF. The CDR3 DNA follows: TGTGCCTGGGGGCCCGAATCTAGCGGGAGTGGGACAGATACGCAGTATTTT.

There are a few counts of this clone. The rearrangement joins TRBV28 to TRBJ2-6; the D gene is possibly TRBD1 (6 bases). The V gene lost 3 bases and the J gene lost 2 bases, with 8 bases spanning the gap. The length of the CDR3 is 15 residues. Germline lookup yields CDR1 MDHEN and CDR2 SYDVKM. CDR3 amino acids: CASSFSGAGANVLTF. Here the CDR3 DNA reads TGTGCCAGCAGTTTTTCAGGGGCTGGGGCCAACGTCCTGACTTTC.

CDR3: CASTWGGASFYGYTF. CDR3 nucleotide sequence: TGTGCCAGCACCTGGGGGGGGGCGTCCTTCTATGGCTACACCTTC. This chain links TRBV28 with TRBJ1-2; TRBD1 might be the D (6 bases). Trimming cost V 7 bases and J 4 bases, with 19 bases left between them. From germline, CDR1 is MDHEN and CDR2 SYDVKM. This CDR3 has 15 amino acids.

This sequence joins TRBV6-1 and TRBJ1-6, with D maybe TRBD1 (5 bases). CDR3 size: 14 residues. Germline CDR1 reads MNHNS; CDR2 reads SASEGT. V was trimmed by 8 bases and J by 5 bases, leaving 13 bases between them. This CDR3 reads CASSPDTHNSPLHF. The CDR3 coding sequence is TGTGCCAGCTCCCCGGACACCCATAATTCACCCCTCCACTTT.

This sequence joins TRBV4-1 and TRBJ2-7, with 11 bases fitting TRBD2. V trimming: 3 bases; J trimming: 2 bases; junction bases outside the gene matches: 3. The CDR3 has 15 residues. Germline assignment: CDR1 MGHRA and CDR2 YSYEKL. CDR3 sequence reads: CASSHKTSGTYEQYF. In DNA, the CDR3 is TGCGCCAGCAGCCATAAGACTAGCGGGACCTACGAGCAGTACTTC.

This sequence joins TRBV9 and TRBJ1-5; 12 nucleotides match TRBD1. Germline CDR1 reads SGDLS; CDR2 reads YYNGEE. CDR3 length equals 18 residues. V shed 0 bases, J shed 6 bases, and the junction held 10 bases outside the gene matches. The CDR3, as DNA: TGTGCCAGCAGCGTAGTCGAGGCTGGGGACAGGGGGCCTCAGCCCCAGCATTTT. Protein: CASSVVEAGDRGPQPQHF.

The J gene is TRBJ2-1, the V gene TRBV7-9, with 7 bases identical to TRBD2. This CDR3 region has 18 residues. V trimming: 3 bases; J trimming: 7 bases; junction bases outside the gene matches: 18. Germline-derived CDR1 and CDR2 are SEHNR and FQNEAQ (reference sequence). This CDR3 reads CASSFPLRLAGLRNEQFF. CDR3 nucleotides: TGTGCCAGCAGCTTCCCACTCCGACTAGCAGGGCTCCGAAATGAGCAGTTCTTC.

The V gene is TRBV28, the J gene TRBJ1-2; TRBD1 is a possible D gene (5 bases). The CDR3 is made up of 15 amino acids. V lost 5 bases and J lost 4, with 17 bases in between. Germline V gene sequence: CDR1 MDHEN, CDR2 SYDVKM. CDR3 nucleotides: TGTGCCAGCAGTCTCTACCACAGGAGCCCCTATGGCTACACCTTC. Amino acids: CASSLYHRSPYGYTF.

This chain uses TRBV7-2 with TRBJ1-2, with D unclear. In germline, CDR1 is SGHTA, CDR2 FQGNSA. Trimming took off 5 bases at V and 2 bases at J, with 15 bases between the two ends. There are 15 residues in the CDR3. CDR3 sequence: CASSLLGSGNYGYTF. The DNA of the CDR3 is TGTGCCAGCAGCCTCCTAGGGAGTGGGAACTATGGCTACACCTTC.

The chain employs TRBV9 and TRBJ1-1; D call uncertain. The V end was cut by 0 bases, the J end by 1 base, with 7 bases between. The CDR3 extends over 14 amino acids. Germline V gene lookup returns CDR1 SGDLS and CDR2 YYNGEE. DNA for the CDR3: TGTGCCAGCAGCGTAGTGACGGGGAACACTGAAGCTTTCTTT. Its protein is CASSVVTGNTEAFF.

The sample holds one count of this clone. The chain combines TRBV29-1 with TRBJ2-5; weak D call: TRBD2 (7 bases). Trimming took 0 bases from V and 1 from J, leaving 18 bases between them. The germline V gene has CDR1 SQVTM and CDR2 ANQGSEA. This CDR3 spans 17 amino acids. The DNA of the CDR3 is TGCAGCGTTGAAGATTGGTGGGGGGGGCAGCCCCAAGAGACCCAGTACTTC. Translation: CSVEDWWGGQPQETQYF.

The rearrangement uses TRBV6-5 and TRBJ2-7; 7 bases match TRBD2. This CDR3 has 15 residues. V trimming: 0 bases; J trimming: 12 bases; junction bases outside the gene matches: 14. Looked up from germline, CDR1 is MNHEY and CDR2 is SVGAGI. CDR3 residues: CASSYSGRGGSTPYF. The CDR3 DNA reads TGTGCCAGCAGTTACTCCGGTCGGGGCGGGAGTACCCCGTACTTC.

The chain uses TRBV14 and TRBJ2-7, with 7 nucleotides matching TRBD1. The germline CDR1 and CDR2 sequences are SGHDN and FVKESK. V gave up 3 bases and J gave up 2 bases; unmatched junction bases: 10. CDR3 length: 16 amino acids. CDR3 nucleotide sequence: TGTGCCAGCAGCCACCGCCGTCGGGACAGAGCCTACGAGCAGTACTTC. This encodes CASSHRRRDRAYEQYF. The full variable domain, its missing parts supplied by reference TRBV14 and TRBJ2-7, is EAGVTQFPSHSVIEKGQTVTLRCDPISGHDNLYWYRRVMGKEIKFLLHFVKESKQDESGMPNNRFLAERTGGTYSTLKVQPAELEDSGVYFCASSHRRRDRAYEQYFGPGTRLTVT.

This chain connects TRBV4-3 to TRBJ2-7, with 10 bases identical to TRBD1. The ends lost 4 bases at V and 3 bases at J; junction bases unmatched: 3. The CDR3 length is 14 residues. CDR1 and CDR2 from the germline V gene are LGHNA and YSLEER. The CDR3 sequence: CASSPGQGGYEQYF. The CDR3 DNA sequence: TGCGCCAGCAGCCCCGGACAGGGGGGCTACGAGCAGTACTTC.

The rearrangement links TRBV10-3 to TRBJ1-6, with a tentative D call TRBD1 (6 bases). The germline CDR1 and CDR2 sequences are ENHRY and SYGVKD. CDR3 length: 15 residues. Trimming took off 8 bases at V and 7 bases at J, with 18 bases between the two ends. The CDR3 DNA reads as TGTGCCATCGGGGGACAAAAGCCGGACAATTCACCCCTCCACTTT. This sequence encodes CAIGGQKPDNSPLHF.